One sample yielded the 3 T cell receptor beta chains listed below, sequenced in a study of regulatory T cells in long-lasting Graves disease. Specified time point: newly diagnosed GD, antithyroid drugs for less than 3 months. There was RNA extracted from PBMCs, and the TCR library was made from it. Libraries of TCR beta came from iRepertoire HTBI primers plus Arm-PCR of CDR3 regions. MiXCR, applied by TCRdb to the multiplex PCR reads, yields one record per CDR3 protein. The repertoire includes some 600,000 distinct CDR3 sequences, 15% to 20% of them detected once, and around 12% sits in the top ten. These records were also assigned to another study, of T cells in Graves' hyperthyroidism and ophthalmopathy.

The specimen was peripheral blood mononuclear cells (PBMCs), collected at new diagnosis, from a patient treated with antithyroid drugs. Receptor source: a young man with Graves disease.

This clonotype has at least ten counts. The rearrangement joins TRBV18 to TRBJ1-4, with 8 bases identical to TRBD1. CDR3 size: 14 residues. V lost 5 bases and J lost 5; bases outside the gene matches: 4. Germline CDR1 reads KGHSH; CDR2 reads LQKENI. The CDR3 spells CASSAGQGNEKLFF. For the CDR3, the DNA is TGTGCCAGCTCAGCCGGACAGGGCAATGAAAAACTGTTTTTT.

Here the CDR3 reads CSAGTKNTGELFF. The CDR3 DNA reads TGCAGTGCGGGGACAAAGAACACCGGGGAGCTGTTTTTT. The rearrangement links TRBV20-1 to TRBJ2-2; D is possibly TRBD1 (6 bases). Germline values: CDR1 DFQATT, CDR2 SNEGSKA (reference sequence). This CDR3 spans 13 amino acids. V lost 6 bases, J lost 1 base, and 9 bases lay in between.

This clonotype has a count of ten or more. The chain carries TRBV27 and TRBJ2-7; D is perhaps TRBD1 (6 bases). Germline V gene lookup returns CDR1 MNHEY and CDR2 SMNVEV (reference sequence). There are 13 residues in the CDR3. Trimming shortened V by 5 bases and J by 3 bases, and 11 bases separated the two germline ends. CDR3 region: CASSPLTGYEQYF. The CDR3 nucleotides read TGTGCCAGCAGTCCGTTGACAGGCTACGAGCAGTACTTC.